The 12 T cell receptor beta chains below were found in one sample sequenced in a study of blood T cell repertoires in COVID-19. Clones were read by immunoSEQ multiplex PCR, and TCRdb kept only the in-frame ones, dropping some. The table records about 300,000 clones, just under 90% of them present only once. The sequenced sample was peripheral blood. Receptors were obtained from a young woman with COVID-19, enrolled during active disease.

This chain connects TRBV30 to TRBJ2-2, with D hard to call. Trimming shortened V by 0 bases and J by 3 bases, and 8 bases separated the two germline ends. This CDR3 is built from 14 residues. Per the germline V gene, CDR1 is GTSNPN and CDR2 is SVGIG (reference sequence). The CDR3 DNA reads TGTGCCTGGAGTGTACTGAGCTACACCGGGGAGCTGTTTTTT. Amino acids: CAWSVLSYTGELFF. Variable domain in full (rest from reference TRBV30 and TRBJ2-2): SQTIHQWPATLVQPVGSPLSLECTVEGTSNPNLYWYRQAAGRGLQLLFYSVGIGQISSEVPQNLSASRPQDRQFILSSKKLLLSDSGFYLCAWSVLSYTGELFFGEGSRLTVL.

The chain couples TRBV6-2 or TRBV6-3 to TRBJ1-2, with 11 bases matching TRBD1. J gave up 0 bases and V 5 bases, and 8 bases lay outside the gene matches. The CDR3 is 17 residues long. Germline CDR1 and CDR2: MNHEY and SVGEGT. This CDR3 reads CASSDAGTGGTNYGYTF. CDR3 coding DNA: TGTGCCAGCAGTGACGCCGGGACAGGGGGTACTAACTATGGCTACACCTTC.

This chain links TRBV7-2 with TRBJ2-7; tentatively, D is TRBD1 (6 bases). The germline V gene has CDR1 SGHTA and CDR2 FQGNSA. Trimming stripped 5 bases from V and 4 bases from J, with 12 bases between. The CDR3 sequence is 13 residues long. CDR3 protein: CASSPEQGYEQYF. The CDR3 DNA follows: TGTGCCAGCAGCCCCGAACAGGGTTACGAGCAGTACTTC.

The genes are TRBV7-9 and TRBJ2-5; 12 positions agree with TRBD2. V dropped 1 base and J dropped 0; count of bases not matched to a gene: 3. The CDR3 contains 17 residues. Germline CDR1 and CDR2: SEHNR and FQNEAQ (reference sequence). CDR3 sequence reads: CASSLGLAGGYQETQYF. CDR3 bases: TGTGCCAGCAGCTTAGGCCTAGCGGGGGGGTACCAAGAGACCCAGTACTTC.

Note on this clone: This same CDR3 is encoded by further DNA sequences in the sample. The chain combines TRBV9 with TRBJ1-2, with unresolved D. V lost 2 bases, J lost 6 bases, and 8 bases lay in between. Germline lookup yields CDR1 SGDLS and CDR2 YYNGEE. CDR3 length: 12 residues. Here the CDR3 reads CASSVGRDGYTF. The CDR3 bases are TGTGCCAGCAGCGTCGGGAGGGATGGCTACACCTTC.

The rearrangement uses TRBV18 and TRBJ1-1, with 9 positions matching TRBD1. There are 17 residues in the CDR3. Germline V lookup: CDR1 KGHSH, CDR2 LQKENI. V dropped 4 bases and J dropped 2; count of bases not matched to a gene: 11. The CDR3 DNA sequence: TGTGCCAGCTCACATACTGTCACAGGGGGCCCCAACACTGAAGCTTTCTTT. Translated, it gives CASSHTVTGGPNTEAFF.

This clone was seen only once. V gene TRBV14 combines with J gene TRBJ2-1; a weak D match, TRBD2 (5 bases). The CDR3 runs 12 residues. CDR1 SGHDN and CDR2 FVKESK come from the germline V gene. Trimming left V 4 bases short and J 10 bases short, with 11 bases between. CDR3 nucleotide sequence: TGTGCCAGCAGCCCGGGGTGGGTCGAGCAGTTCTTC. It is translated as CASSPGWVEQFF.

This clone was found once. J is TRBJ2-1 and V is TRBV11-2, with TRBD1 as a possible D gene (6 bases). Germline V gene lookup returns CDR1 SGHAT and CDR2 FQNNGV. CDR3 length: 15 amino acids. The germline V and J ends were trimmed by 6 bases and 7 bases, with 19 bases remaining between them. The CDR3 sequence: CASRGFVGRGNEQFF. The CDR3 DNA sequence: TGTGCCAGCAGGGGGTTCGTGGGCAGGGGTAATGAGCAGTTCTTC.

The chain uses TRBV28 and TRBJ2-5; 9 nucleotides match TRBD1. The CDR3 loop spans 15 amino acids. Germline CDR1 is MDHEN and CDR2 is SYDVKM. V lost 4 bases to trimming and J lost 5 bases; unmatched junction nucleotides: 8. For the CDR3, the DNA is TGTGCCAGCAGTTCGCCCGGGACAGGGTTGGAGACCCAGTACTTC. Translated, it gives CASSSPGTGLETQYF.

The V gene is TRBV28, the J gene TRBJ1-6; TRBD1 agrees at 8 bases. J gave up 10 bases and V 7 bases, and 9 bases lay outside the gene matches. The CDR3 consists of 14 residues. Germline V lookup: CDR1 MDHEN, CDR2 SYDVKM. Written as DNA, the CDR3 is TGTGCCAGCACCGGAGGACAGGGAGACTCACCCCTCCACTTT. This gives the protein CASTGGQGDSPLHF.

CDR3 protein: CASSLSGSEQYF. Here the CDR3 DNA reads TGTGCCAGCAGCTTATCAGGAAGCGAGCAGTACTTC. The chain uses TRBV11-3 and TRBJ2-7; no clear D gene. The CDR3 is 12 residues long. Trimming took off 2 bases at V and 6 bases at J, with 8 bases between the two ends. In germline, CDR1 is SGHNT, CDR2 YENEEA.

CDR3 DNA sequence: TGTGCCAGCTCACTAGGGGACTCTGGAAACACCATATATTTT. Residues: CASSLGDSGNTIYF. The gene calls are TRBV18 and TRBJ1-3, with a weak D call TRBD1 (5 bases). The CDR3 has 14 amino acids. From germline, CDR1 is KGHSH and CDR2 LQKENI. V lost 4 bases and J 0 bases, leaving 7 bases between the germline ends.